This T cell receptor (beta chain) came from a study of molecular identifiers for immune sequencing clone quantification. This clonotype was seen ten or more times. Germline V gives CDR1 DFQATT, CDR2 SNEGSKA (reference sequence). This CDR3 comprises 12 residues. Trimming pared 3 bases from V and 8 bases from J, leaving 13 bases between. CD8+CD4-CCR7+CD45RA+ sorting gave the naive CD8 T cells. TCRdb processed the PCR reads anew with MiXCR; each CDR3 protein has one entry. The sample has 300,000 to 350,000 distinct CDR3 sequences, over 20% seen once. The rearrangement links TRBV20-1 to TRBJ1-2, with D possibly TRBD1 on 5 matching bases. This TCR was recovered from a human donor in good health. Some libraries in this study had Jurkat cell RNA spiked in. The sequencing sample was made of naive CD8+ T cells from blood, with Jurkat cell RNA spiked in. Sample subset: FACS-sorted CD8+CD4-CCR7+CD45RA+ naive T cells. CDR3 region: CSASETGGGYTF. DNA of the CDR3: TGCAGTGCTAGCGAAACAGGCGGCGGCTACACCTTC.